One sample yielded the 20 T cell receptor beta chains listed below, sequenced in a study of blood T cell repertoires in COVID-19. Assay used: immunoSEQ multiplex PCR; TCRdb lists only in-frame clones, some missing. The data show 45,000 to 55,000 clones, around 83% seen once. Specimen: peripheral blood. Source of these receptors: a man aged 70-80 years with active COVID-19.

The chain has TRBV7-2 and TRBJ1-6; 7 nucleotides match TRBD1. The CDR3 contains 20 residues. Trimming cost V 0 bases and J 5 bases; bases outside gene matches: 16. Germline V gene sequence: CDR1 SGHTA, CDR2 FQGNSA. As DNA, the CDR3 is TGTGCCAGCAGCTTAGCTCTACTGGACAGGTCCCTAGTGCATAATTCACCCCTCCACTTT. This translates into CASSLALLDRSLVHNSPLHF.

This rearrangement joins TRBV4-3 to TRBJ1-2; 8 bases are a match to TRBD1. Germline trimming cut 0 bases from V and 8 bases from J; bases unmatched to any gene: 5. The CDR3 sequence is 14 residues long. Germline loops: CDR1 LGHNA, CDR2 YSLEER. The CDR3 DNA reads TGCGCCAGCAGCCAAGAATCCAGGGGGCGAGGCTACACCTTC. Translating it yields CASSQESRGRGYTF.

In DNA, the CDR3 is TGTGCCAGCAGCTTGGTAGCGGAACTCCTAAGGCAGACCCAGTACTTC. As protein: CASSLVAELLRQTQYF. The V gene is TRBV5-6, the J gene TRBJ2-5; possible D gene TRBD2, 6 bases. V was trimmed by 0 bases and J by 6 bases, leaving 18 bases between them. CDR1 SGHDT and CDR2 YYEEEE come from the germline V gene. The CDR3 is made up of 16 amino acids.

The chain recombines TRBV2 with TRBJ2-3; 10 bases are shared with TRBD2. Losses at the gene ends were 2 bases for V and 6 bases for J; bases not matched to a gene: 5. Germline-derived CDR1 and CDR2 are SNHLY and FYNNEI. CDR3 length: 15 residues. CDR3: CASSESLAGVDTQYF. CDR3 DNA: TGTGCCAGCAGTGAATCCCTAGCGGGGGTTGATACGCAGTATTTT.

The rearrangement uses TRBV5-1 and TRBJ1-1; no clear D. The germline CDR1 and CDR2 sequences are SGHRS and YFSETQ. CDR3 size: 14 residues. Trimming left V 8 bases short and J 6 bases short, with 20 bases between. The CDR3 protein is CASRTEWFGAEAFF. CDR3 DNA sequence: TGCGCCAGTCGTACGGAGTGGTTTGGTGCTGAAGCTTTCTTT.

This chain joins TRBV9 and TRBJ1-5; TRBD1 is a possible D gene (5 bases). This CDR3 contains 15 residues. The germline V and J ends were trimmed by 3 bases and 5 bases, with 15 bases remaining between them. Germline values: CDR1 SGDLS, CDR2 YYNGEE. CDR3 sequence (DNA): TGTGCCAGCAGCGCGGACATGGGCGTGTATCAGCCCCAGCATTTT. The encoded protein is CASSADMGVYQPQHF.

This chain joins TRBV19 and TRBJ1-2, with 7 positions matching TRBD1. V was pared by 5 bases and J by 4 bases, with 4 bases of the junction left unmatched. Germline values: CDR1 LNHDA, CDR2 SQIVND (reference sequence). CDR3 size: 13 residues. This CDR3 is CASSLQGPYGYTF. DNA of the CDR3: TGTGCCAGTAGTCTACAGGGGCCCTATGGCTACACCTTC.

The chain recombines TRBV4-3 with TRBJ1-4; 7 nucleotides match TRBD1. This CDR3 is built from 16 residues. Per the germline V gene, CDR1 is LGHNA and CDR2 is YSLEER. Unmatched junction bases numbered 8, after V lost 3 bases and J lost 4 bases. The CDR3 is CASSQSLQGRNEKLFF. The DNA for the CDR3 is TGCGCCAGCAGCCAGAGTCTACAGGGGCGTAATGAAAAACTGTTTTTT.

This chain uses TRBV24-1 with TRBJ1-4; a weak D match, TRBD1 (6 bases). With 7 bases removed from V and 0 bases from J, the gap between germline ends came to 11 bases. The CDR3 has 15 amino acids. Per germline, CDR1 KGHDR and CDR2 SFDVKD. For the CDR3, the DNA is TGTGCCACCAGCCAGACAGGTGCAACTAATGAAAAACTGTTTTTT. Protein: CATSQTGATNEKLFF.

This clone was seen only once. The V call is TRBV6-2 or TRBV6-3, the J call TRBJ1-2; maybe TRBD1 (6 bases). This CDR3 is built from 14 residues. Trimming cost V 6 bases and J 4 bases, with 15 bases left between them. CDR1 is MNHEY, CDR2 SVGEGT, per germline. Here the CDR3 DNA reads TGTGCCAGCAGGTACGGGGGCAGAATCTATGGCTACACCTTC. It yields the protein CASRYGGRIYGYTF.

The chain combines TRBV5-1 with TRBJ2-3; tentatively, D is TRBD1 (6 bases). The CDR3 sequence is 14 residues long. Trimming took off 0 bases at V and 3 bases at J, with 8 bases between the two ends. Germline V gene sequence: CDR1 SGHRS, CDR2 YFSETQ. CDR3 bases: TGCGCCAGCAGCTTGGTCCAGGGGACAGATACGCAGTATTTT. This sequence encodes CASSLVQGTDTQYF.

The chain carries TRBV29-1 and TRBJ2-4; a possible D gene is TRBD1 (5 bases). This CDR3 region has 14 residues. V lost 6 bases to trimming and J lost 0 bases, with 12 bases between them. Germline V gives CDR1 SQVTM, CDR2 ANQGSEA. CDR3 DNA: TGCAGCGTCCGACAGAACCTAGCCAAAAACATTCAGTACTTC. It yields the protein CSVRQNLAKNIQYF.

J is TRBJ2-7 and V is TRBV5-4; 10 bases align to TRBD1. After removal of 4 bases from V and 7 bases from J, the junction contained 11 bases not matched to a gene. This CDR3 is 15 amino acids long. Germline V CDR1 and CDR2: SGHNT, YYREEE (reference sequence). The CDR3 protein is CASSEGQGTGEEQYF. The CDR3 coding sequence is TGTGCCAGCAGCGAGGGACAGGGGACGGGTGAAGAGCAGTACTTC. The whole variable domain, filled in from reference TRBV5-4 and TRBJ2-7, reads ETGVTQSPTHLIKTRGQQVTLRCSSQSGHNTVSWYQQALGQGPQFIFQYYREEENGRGNFPPRFSGLQFPNYSSELNVNALELDDSALYLCASSEGQGTGEEQYFGPGTRLTVT.

The chain carries TRBV4-3 and TRBJ2-5; D possibly corresponds to TRBD1 (6 bases). Trimming took off 9 bases at V and 1 base at J, with 18 bases between the two ends. Germline V gives CDR1 LGHNA, CDR2 YSLEER. The CDR3 is made up of 15 amino acids. DNA of the CDR3: TGCGCCAGAATCAACAGGGATTCGGTCCAAGAGACCCAGTACTTC. Its protein product is CARINRDSVQETQYF.

This sequence joins TRBV29-1 and TRBJ1-2; no clear D. The CDR3 is 11 residues long. V gave up 8 bases and J gave up 2 bases, with 9 bases separating them. Germline CDR1 is SQVTM and CDR2 is ANQGSEA. DNA of the CDR3: TGCAGCACAACAGAGAACTATGGCTACACCTTC. Its translation: CSTTENYGYTF.

The CDR3 sequence: CASSNAGASSGNTIYF. In DNA form, the CDR3 reads TGTGCCAGCAGCAACGCTGGGGCGAGCTCTGGAAACACCATATATTTT. This chain joins TRBV11-2 and TRBJ1-3; tentatively, D is TRBD1 (5 bases). The CDR3 is made up of 16 amino acids. V lost 5 bases and J lost 0, with 14 bases in between. Germline V CDR1 and CDR2: SGHAT, FQNNGV.

To note about this clone: Other DNA sequences within the sample encode an identical CDR3. The chain uses TRBV6-2 or TRBV6-3 and TRBJ2-6, with TRBD1 as a possible D gene (6 bases). CDR1 is MNHEY, CDR2 SVGEGT, per germline. The ends were cut back, 5 bases at V and 0 bases at J, with 8 bases in the middle. The CDR3 has 15 amino acids. The CDR3 sequence: CASSHRDSGANVLTF. CDR3 nucleotides: TGTGCCAGCAGTCACAGGGACTCTGGGGCCAACGTCCTGACTTTC.

The chain recombines TRBV6-2 or TRBV6-3 with TRBJ2-1, with 9 bases that match TRBD1. CDR1 and CDR2 from the germline V gene are MNHEY and SVGEGT. The CDR3 covers 15 residues. The ends lost 0 bases at V and 10 bases at J; junction bases unmatched: 7. DNA of the CDR3: TGTGCCAGCAGTTACTCGCCCGGGACAGGGTGGGAGCAGTTCTTC. It translates to CASSYSPGTGWEQFF.

A remark on this clone: Germline and junction disagree at one end, which may indicate a read error. The chain combines TRBV7-2 with TRBJ1-1; possibly TRBD1 for D (5 bases). CDR1 and CDR2 from the germline V gene are SGHTA and FQGNSA. The CDR3 sequence is 13 residues long. CDR3: CASSLSPAGHVRF. The CDR3 bases are TGTGCCAGCAGCTTATCACCCGCCGGACACGTAAGATTT.

V gene TRBV9 combines with J gene TRBJ1-2, with a tentative D call TRBD1 (5 bases). This CDR3 contains 13 residues. CDR1 SGDLS and CDR2 YYNGEE come from the germline V gene. V lost 3 bases and J 4 bases, leaving 10 bases between the germline ends. CDR3: CASSEGLSYGYTF. The CDR3 DNA reads as TGTGCCAGCAGCGAGGGACTATCCTATGGCTACACCTTC.